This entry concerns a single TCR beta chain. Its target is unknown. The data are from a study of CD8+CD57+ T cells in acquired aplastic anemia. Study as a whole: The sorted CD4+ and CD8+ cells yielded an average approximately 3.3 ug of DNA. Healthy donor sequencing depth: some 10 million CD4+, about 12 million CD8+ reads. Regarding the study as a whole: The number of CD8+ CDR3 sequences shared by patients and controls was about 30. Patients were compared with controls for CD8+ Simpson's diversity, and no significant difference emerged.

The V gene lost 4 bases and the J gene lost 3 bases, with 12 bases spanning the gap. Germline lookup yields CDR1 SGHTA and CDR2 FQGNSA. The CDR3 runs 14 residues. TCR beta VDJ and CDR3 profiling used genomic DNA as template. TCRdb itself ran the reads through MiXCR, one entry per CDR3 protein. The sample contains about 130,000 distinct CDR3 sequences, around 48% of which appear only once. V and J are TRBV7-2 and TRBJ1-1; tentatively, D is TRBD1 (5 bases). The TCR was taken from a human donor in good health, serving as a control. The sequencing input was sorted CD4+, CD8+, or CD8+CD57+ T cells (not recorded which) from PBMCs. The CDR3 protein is CASSSHGGYTEAFF. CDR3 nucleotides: TGTGCCAGCAGCTCCCACGGGGGTTACACTGAAGCTTTCTTT. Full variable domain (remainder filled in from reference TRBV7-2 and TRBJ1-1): GAGVSQSPSNKVTEKGKDVELRCDPISGHTALYWYRQSLGQGLEFLIYFQGNSAPDKSGLPSDRFSAERTGGSVSTLTIQRTQQEDSAVYLCASSSHGGYTEAFFGQGTRLTVV.